The 32 T cell receptor beta chains presented below share a single source sample, sequenced in a study of cytomegalovirus exposure and HLA in healthy donors. PCR was performed using 60 Vbeta and 13 Jbeta primers. Sequencing was performed with immunoSEQ multiplex PCR; in TCRdb, only in-frame clones are kept and a portion is missing. The data hold approximately 210,000 clones, with 79% observed a single time. The sequenced sample was PBMCs. The receptors here all came from a girl between 10 and 17 years old in good health and CMV-seropositive.

The CDR3 DNA reads as TGTGCCAGCAGTGAAGCGGGGCCAGGATACTTC. This encodes CASSEAGPGYF. This sequence joins TRBV2 and TRBJ2-7; the D gene is possibly TRBD1 (5 bases). The CDR3 spans 11 residues. In germline, CDR1 is SNHLY, CDR2 FYNNEI. The V end was cut by 0 bases, the J end by 13 bases, with 10 bases between.

This clone was seen more than once but under ten times. The CDR3: CASSASGGTQYF. The CDR3 bases are TGTGCCAGCAGTGCCTCCGGAGGGACCCAGTACTTC. V is TRBV25-1 and J is TRBJ2-5; a possible D gene is TRBD2 (5 bases). The CDR3 length is 12 residues. Germline V gene data show CDR1 as MGHDK and CDR2 as SYGVNS. Deletions cut 4 bases from V and 7 bases from J, with 10 bases between.

The rearrangement joins TRBV23-1 to TRBJ2-3; TRBD1 agrees at 8 bases. TRBV23-1 belongs to the ORF category, with a function that is uncertain. The CDR3 totals 16 residues. Germline trimming cut 11 bases from V and 1 base from J; bases unmatched to any gene: 14. CDR3: CAPAPGQDGCTDTQYF. In nucleotides, the CDR3 is TGCGCCCCAGCGCCGGGACAGGATGGTTGCACAGATACGCAGTATTTT.

CDR3 bases: TGTGCCAGCAGCTTGGTCGGTCAGGGGGCCTTGTACGAGCAGTACTTC. Protein product: CASSLVGQGALYEQYF. The chain employs TRBV5-6 and TRBJ2-7; TRBD1 matches 8 bases. CDR3 length: 16 amino acids. Unmatched junction bases numbered 9, after V lost 0 bases and J lost 4 bases. CDR1 is SGHDT and CDR2 is YYEEEE in the germline V gene.

The rearrangement joins TRBV7-2 to TRBJ2-2; D gene ambiguous. Trimming cost V 5 bases and J 4 bases, with 11 bases left between them. The CDR3 runs to 14 residues. Germline V gene lookup returns CDR1 SGHTA and CDR2 FQGNSA. Here the CDR3 DNA reads TGTGCCAGCAGCCGTCCCCCCCTCACCGGGGAGCTGTTTTTT. Translation: CASSRPPLTGELFF.

This clone has more than one count but fewer than ten. J is TRBJ2-1 and V is TRBV5-1; D is unresolved. With 0 bases removed from V and 6 bases from J, the gap between germline ends came to 13 bases. Germline CDR1 reads SGHRS; CDR2 reads YFSETQ. This CDR3 contains 15 residues. The CDR3 loop is CASSLDFGTGNEQFF. CDR3 nucleotide sequence: TGCGCCAGCAGCTTGGACTTTGGTACGGGCAATGAGCAGTTCTTC.

This chain joins TRBV6-1 and TRBJ2-1; D unclear. The CDR3 consists of 13 residues. Trimming left V 1 base short and J 6 bases short, with 7 bases between. CDR1 MNHNS and CDR2 SASEGT come from the germline V gene. CDR3 in amino acids: CASSEVRVNEQFF. The CDR3 DNA sequence: TGTGCCAGCAGTGAAGTTCGCGTCAATGAGCAGTTCTTC.

V usage is TRBV7-8 and J usage is TRBJ2-1, with 13 positions matching TRBD2. J gave up 7 bases and V 3 bases, and 12 bases lay outside the gene matches. The CDR3 has 18 amino acids. Germline lookup yields CDR1 SGHVS and CDR2 FQNEAQ. CDR3 DNA sequence: TGTGCCAGCAGCTTGTCCCGACTAGCGGGGGGCCTCCTAAATGAGCAGTTCTTC. Its protein product is CASSLSRLAGGLLNEQFF.

The gene calls are TRBV5-1 and TRBJ1-1, with D possibly matching TRBD1 (5 bases). Germline loops: CDR1 SGHRS, CDR2 YFSETQ. The germline V and J ends were trimmed by 4 bases and 1 base, with 8 bases remaining between them. This CDR3 comprises 13 residues. CDR3 region: CASSTGQNTEAFF. DNA of the CDR3: TGCGCCAGCAGCACCGGACAGAACACTGAAGCTTTCTTT.

The rearrangement uses TRBV5-1 and TRBJ2-7; 8 bases match TRBD1. Losses at the gene ends were 7 bases for V and 0 bases for J; bases not matched to a gene: 6. This CDR3 contains 14 residues. Germline values: CDR1 SGHRS, CDR2 YFSETQ. The CDR3 protein is CASGQGATSYEQYF. The CDR3 bases are TGCGCCAGCGGCCAGGGGGCGACCTCCTACGAGCAGTACTTC.

This chain links TRBV27 with TRBJ1-6; D might be TRBD1 (6 bases). V was trimmed by 6 bases and J by 1 base, leaving 10 bases between them. Germline-derived CDR1 and CDR2 are MNHEY and SMNVEV (reference sequence). This CDR3 is 15 amino acids long. This chain's CDR3 is CASRTGGSYNSPLHF. The CDR3 bases are TGTGCCAGCAGGACAGGTGGGTCCTATAATTCACCCCTCCACTTT.

This clone was observed many times. The J gene is TRBJ1-1, the V gene TRBV4-2, with D possibly matching TRBD1 (5 bases). V was shortened by 4 bases and J by 1 base, with 10 bases between the two germline ends. In germline, CDR1 is LGHNA, CDR2 YNFKEQ. The length of the CDR3 is 14 residues. CDR3 coding DNA: TGTGCCAGCAGCCCCGTGGGGGGGAACACTGAAGCTTTCTTT. Translated: CASSPVGGNTEAFF.

The chain links TRBV30 to TRBJ2-1, with D maybe TRBD2 (5 bases). The CDR3 totals 14 residues. V was clipped by 4 bases and J by 1 base, with 11 bases between them. Germline CDR1 and CDR2: GTSNPN and SVGIG (reference sequence). The CDR3 here is CAWITGISYNEQFF. The CDR3, as DNA: TGTGCCTGGATTACGGGGATATCCTACAATGAGCAGTTCTTC. Complete variable domain (other parts from reference TRBV30 and TRBJ2-1): SQTIHQWPATLVQPVGSPLSLECTVEGTSNPNLYWYRQAAGRGLQLLFYSVGIGQISSEVPQNLSASRPQDRQFILSSKKLLLSDSGFYLCAWITGISYNEQFFGPGTRLTVL.

The chain links TRBV30 to TRBJ2-7, with 7 positions matching TRBD1. V lost 0 bases and J lost 6; bases outside the gene matches: 2. Germline V gives CDR1 GTSNPN, CDR2 SVGIG (reference sequence). CDR3 length equals 12 residues. The CDR3 coding sequence is TGTGCCTGGAGTGTCTGGGACAGCGAGCAGTACTTC. Translated, it gives CAWSVWDSEQYF.

This clone was found once. The CDR3 DNA reads as TGTGCCAGCAGCTCCGGGACAGGGGTCATTGAGCAGTTCTTC. It codes for CASSSGTGVIEQFF. The rearrangement uses TRBV7-2 and TRBJ2-1, with 10 bases identical to TRBD1. CDR3 size: 14 residues. Germline loops: CDR1 SGHTA, CDR2 FQGNSA. The J segment lost 9 bases and the V segment lost 4 bases, leaving 6 bases of the junction unmatched.

In regard to this clone: Other DNA sequences in the sample encode the same CDR3. The V and J genes are TRBV11-2 and TRBJ1-2, with TRBD1 matching over 8 bases. CDR1 and CDR2 (germline): SGHAT, FQNNGV. This CDR3 spans 13 amino acids. V gave up 5 bases and J gave up 4 bases; unmatched junction bases: 3. CDR3 residues: CASSLGTGYGYTF. In nucleotides, the CDR3 is TGTGCCAGCAGCCTTGGGACAGGCTATGGCTACACCTTC.

The chain employs TRBV4-3 and TRBJ2-1; weak D call: TRBD2 (7 bases). From germline, CDR1 is LGHNA and CDR2 YSLEER. V gave up 1 base and J gave up 2 bases, with 12 bases separating them. This CDR3 spans 16 amino acids. The CDR3 nucleotides are TGCGCCAGCAGCCAAGCGGTCGGGGGGCCCTACAATGAGCAGTTCTTC. Its translation: CASSQAVGGPYNEQFF.

This clone was observed a single time. The chain joins TRBV4-2 to TRBJ2-1; TRBD2 matches at 7 bases. Trimming cost V 1 base and J 0 bases; bases outside gene matches: 9. The germline CDR1 and CDR2 sequences are LGHNA and YNFKEQ. This CDR3 has 18 residues. CDR3 sequence: CASSQGIGGGSSYNEQFF. In DNA form, the CDR3 reads TGTGCCAGCAGCCAAGGAATTGGCGGCGGGAGCTCCTACAATGAGCAGTTCTTC.

The gene calls are TRBV11-2 and TRBJ1-1; D uncertain. The CDR3 totals 13 residues. CDR1 SGHAT and CDR2 FQNNGV come from the germline V gene. Trimming stripped 0 bases from V and 3 bases from J, with 5 bases between. The CDR3 coding sequence is TGTGCCAGCAGCTTAGACAGCGACACTGAAGCTTTCTTT. This codes for CASSLDSDTEAFF.

The rearrangement links TRBV19 to TRBJ2-7, with 12 bases that match TRBD2. The CDR3 contains 16 residues. Trimming took 3 bases from V and 2 from J; bases not matched to a gene: 5. The V gene's germline CDR1 is LNHDA and CDR2 SQIVND (reference sequence). For the CDR3, the DNA is TGTGCCAGTAGTATCCGGGCTAGCGGGGGGGCCTACGAGCAGTACTTC. Protein sequence: CASSIRASGGAYEQYF.

J is TRBJ1-4 and V is TRBV7-2; a weak D match, TRBD1 (5 bases). The CDR3 spans 15 residues. CDR1 and CDR2 (germline): SGHTA, FQGNSA. Trimming took 1 base from V and 8 from J, leaving 14 bases between them. The CDR3 region is CASSLVAGQGEKLFF. The DNA of the CDR3 is TGTGCCAGCAGCTTAGTGGCAGGCCAGGGAGAAAAACTGTTTTTT.

In its sample, this clone was seen a few times. The rearrangement uses TRBV15 and TRBJ1-1; TRBD1 matches at 11 bases. V shed 2 bases, J shed 10 bases, and the junction held 9 bases outside the gene matches. Germline CDR1 and CDR2: LNHNV and YYDKDF (reference sequence). The CDR3 contains 15 residues. The DNA for the CDR3 is TGTGCCACCAGCAGACCTCCGGGACAGGGGGATCGAGCTTTCTTT. Residues: CATSRPPGQGDRAFF.

The chain recombines TRBV4-1 with TRBJ2-2; D may be TRBD1 (6 bases). V shed 6 bases and J shed 6 bases, with 14 bases lying between them. CDR1 is MGHRA and CDR2 is YSYEKL in the germline V gene. This CDR3 is built from 14 residues. This CDR3 is CASSSLQGPGELFF. CDR3 in DNA: TGCGCCAGCAGTTCTCTTCAGGGGCCCGGGGAGCTGTTTTTT.

The rearrangement uses TRBV5-4 and TRBJ1-1, with D possibly matching TRBD1 (6 bases). Trimming pared 3 bases from V and 6 bases from J, leaving 12 bases between. Per germline, CDR1 SGHNT and CDR2 YYREEE (reference sequence). The length of the CDR3 is 13 residues. CDR3 amino acids: CASSSLQGAEAFF. The CDR3 nucleotides are TGTGCCAGCAGCTCCTTACAGGGAGCTGAAGCTTTCTTT.

This chain joins TRBV6-1 and TRBJ1-6, with D possibly being TRBD1 (5 bases). Per germline, CDR1 MNHNS and CDR2 SASEGT. The CDR3 runs to 14 residues. V was clipped by 3 bases and J by 9 bases, with 12 bases between them. CDR3 amino acids: CASSEEGRASPLHF. For the CDR3, the DNA is TGTGCCAGCAGTGAGGAGGGCAGGGCTTCACCCCTCCACTTT.

This clone was recorded once. The rearrangement links TRBV7-2 to TRBJ1-2, with D uncertain. The CDR3 contains 13 residues. The ends were cut back, 5 bases at V and 3 bases at J, with 10 bases in the middle. Germline-derived CDR1 and CDR2 are SGHTA and FQGNSA. Written as DNA, the CDR3 is TGTGCCAGCAGCCCCGTAGGAGACTATGGCTACACCTTC. As protein: CASSPVGDYGYTF. Full variable domain (missing parts from reference TRBV7-2 and TRBJ1-2): GAGVSQSPSNKVTEKGKDVELRCDPISGHTALYWYRQSLGQGLEFLIYFQGNSAPDKSGLPSDRFSAERTGGSVSTLTIQRTQQEDSAVYLCASSPVGDYGYTFGSGTRLTVV.

This chain links TRBV4-3 with TRBJ2-1; TRBD2 aligns across 9 bases. This CDR3 comprises 16 residues. The germline CDR1 and CDR2 sequences are LGHNA and YSLEER. J gave up 2 bases and V 1 base, and 3 bases lay outside the gene matches. The DNA for the CDR3 is TGCGCCAGCAGCCAAGGGGGCGGGGGGGCCTACAATGAGCAGTTCTTC. Its protein product is CASSQGGGGAYNEQFF.

As concerns this clone: A read error may account for a junction end that differs from germline. This rearrangement joins TRBV5-1 to TRBJ1-5; D unclear. Germline V gene data show CDR1 as SGHRS and CDR2 as YFSETQ. This CDR3 comprises 15 residues. CDR3 coding DNA: TGCGCCAGCACCTTGGCCGGGGAGAGCAATCAGCCCCAGCATTTT. Protein product: CASTLAGESNQPQHF.

This sequence joins TRBV19 and TRBJ2-2, with 7 bases fitting TRBD1. Germline loops: CDR1 LNHDA, CDR2 SQIVND (reference sequence). CDR3 size: 15 residues. J was trimmed by 6 bases and V by 3 bases; bases with no gene match: 7. The CDR3 loop is CASSIQGGLAGELFF. CDR3 nucleotide sequence: TGTGCCAGTAGTATCCAAGGGGGCCTAGCCGGGGAGCTGTTTTTT.

This clone was counted between two and nine times. The chain is built from TRBV7-8 and TRBJ1-2, with 7 positions matching TRBD1. The germline CDR1 and CDR2 sequences are SGHVS and FQNEAQ. The CDR3 runs 14 residues. Trimming took 5 bases from V and 3 from J; bases not matched to a gene: 6. In DNA form, the CDR3 reads TGTGCCAGCAGCGGCCGGGACAGCCACTATGGCTACACCTTC. Amino acids: CASSGRDSHYGYTF.

This clone was observed once. V and J are TRBV27 and TRBJ2-3; 7 bases are shared with TRBD1. The V segment lost 2 bases and the J segment 2 bases; nucleotides outside the gene matches: 16. The CDR3 contains 19 residues. Germline CDR1 is MNHEY and CDR2 is SMNVEV (reference sequence). CDR3 DNA sequence: TGTGCCAGCAGTTTAGTATTACCAAAACCCGGGACAGACACAGATACGCAGTATTTT. Translating gives CASSLVLPKPGTDTDTQYF.

The V call is TRBV5-1, the J call TRBJ2-3, with 9 bases matching TRBD2. Germline-derived CDR1 and CDR2 are SGHRS and YFSETQ. V gave up 3 bases and J gave up 1 base; unmatched junction bases: 3. The CDR3 is made up of 15 amino acids. The CDR3 region is CASSSRLAGTDTQYF. CDR3 in DNA: TGCGCCAGCAGCTCCCGACTAGCGGGCACAGATACGCAGTATTTT.